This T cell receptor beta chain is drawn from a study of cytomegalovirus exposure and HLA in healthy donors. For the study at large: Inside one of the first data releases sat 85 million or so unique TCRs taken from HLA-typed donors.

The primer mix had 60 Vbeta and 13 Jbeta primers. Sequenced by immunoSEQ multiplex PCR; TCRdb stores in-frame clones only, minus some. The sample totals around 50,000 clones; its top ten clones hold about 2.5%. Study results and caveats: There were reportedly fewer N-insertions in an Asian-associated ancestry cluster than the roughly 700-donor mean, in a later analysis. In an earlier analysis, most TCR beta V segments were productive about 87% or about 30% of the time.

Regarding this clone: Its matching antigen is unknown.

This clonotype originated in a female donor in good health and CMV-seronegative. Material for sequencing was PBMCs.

In nucleotides, the CDR3 is TGTGCCAGCAGCGTCCTCTCGGGGCGGAGGGGCGCGGGTGAAGCTTTCTTT. This sequence encodes CASSVLSGRRGAGEAFF. The chain links TRBV9 to TRBJ1-1; TRBD1 is a possible D gene (5 bases). Germline assignment: CDR1 SGDLS and CDR2 YYNGEE. Between the trimmed V and J ends, which lost 2 bases and 7 bases, there was a span of 24 bases. The CDR3 sequence is 17 residues long.